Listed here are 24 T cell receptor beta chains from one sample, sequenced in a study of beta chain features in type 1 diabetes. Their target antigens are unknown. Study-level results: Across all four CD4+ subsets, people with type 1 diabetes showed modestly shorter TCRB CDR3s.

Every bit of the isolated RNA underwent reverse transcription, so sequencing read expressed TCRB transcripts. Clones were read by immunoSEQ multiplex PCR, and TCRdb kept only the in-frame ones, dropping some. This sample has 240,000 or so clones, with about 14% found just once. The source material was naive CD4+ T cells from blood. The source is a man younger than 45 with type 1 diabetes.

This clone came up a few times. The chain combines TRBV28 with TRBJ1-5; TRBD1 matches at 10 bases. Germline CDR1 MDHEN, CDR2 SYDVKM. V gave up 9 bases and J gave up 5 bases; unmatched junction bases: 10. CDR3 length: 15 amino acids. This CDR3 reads CASSDGTGADQPQHF. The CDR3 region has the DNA TGTGCCAGTTCAGATGGGACAGGGGCCGATCAGCCCCAGCATTTT.

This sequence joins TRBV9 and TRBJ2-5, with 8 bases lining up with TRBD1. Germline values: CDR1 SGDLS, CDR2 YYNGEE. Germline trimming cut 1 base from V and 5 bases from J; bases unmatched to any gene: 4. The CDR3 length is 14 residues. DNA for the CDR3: TGTGCCAGCAGCGTAATGGCAGGGGGCGAGACCCAGTACTTC. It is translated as CASSVMAGGETQYF. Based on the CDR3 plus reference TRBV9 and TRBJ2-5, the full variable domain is DSGVTQTPKHLITATGQRVTLRCSPRSGDLSVYWYQQSLDQGLQFLIQYYNGEERAKGNILERFSAQQFPDLHSELNLSSLELGDSALYFCASSVMAGGETQYFGPGTRLLVL.

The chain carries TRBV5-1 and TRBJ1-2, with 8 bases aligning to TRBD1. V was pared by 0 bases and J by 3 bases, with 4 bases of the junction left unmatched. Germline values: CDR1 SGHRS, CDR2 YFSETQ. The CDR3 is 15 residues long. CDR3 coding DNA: TGCGCCAGCAGCTTGGGGACAGGGCTGGACTATGGCTACACCTTC. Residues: CASSLGTGLDYGYTF.

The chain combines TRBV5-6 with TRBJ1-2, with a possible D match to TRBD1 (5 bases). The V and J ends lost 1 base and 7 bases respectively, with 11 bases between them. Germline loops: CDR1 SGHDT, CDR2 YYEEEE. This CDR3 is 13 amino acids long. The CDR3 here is CASSLNRLSGYTF. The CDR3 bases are TGTGCCAGCAGCTTGAACAGGCTGTCTGGCTACACCTTC.

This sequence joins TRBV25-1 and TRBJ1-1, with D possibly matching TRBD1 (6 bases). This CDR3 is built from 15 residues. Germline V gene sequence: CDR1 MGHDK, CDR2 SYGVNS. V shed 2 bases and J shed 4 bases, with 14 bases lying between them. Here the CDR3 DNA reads TGTGCCAGCAGTGAACCCAGGGGTACGGGCACTGAAGCTTTCTTT. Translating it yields CASSEPRGTGTEAFF.

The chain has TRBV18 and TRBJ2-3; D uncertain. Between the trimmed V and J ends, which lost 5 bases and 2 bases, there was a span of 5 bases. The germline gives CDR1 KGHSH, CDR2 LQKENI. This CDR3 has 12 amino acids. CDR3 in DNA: TGTGCCAGCTCAACATACACAGATACGCAGTATTTT. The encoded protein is CASSTYTDTQYF.

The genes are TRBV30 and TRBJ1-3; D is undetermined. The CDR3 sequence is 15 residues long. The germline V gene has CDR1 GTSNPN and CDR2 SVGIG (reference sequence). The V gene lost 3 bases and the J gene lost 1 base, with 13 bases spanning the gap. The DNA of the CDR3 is TGTGCCTGGAGCCTGAGCATCCTTTCTGGAAACACCATATATTTT. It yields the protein CAWSLSILSGNTIYF.

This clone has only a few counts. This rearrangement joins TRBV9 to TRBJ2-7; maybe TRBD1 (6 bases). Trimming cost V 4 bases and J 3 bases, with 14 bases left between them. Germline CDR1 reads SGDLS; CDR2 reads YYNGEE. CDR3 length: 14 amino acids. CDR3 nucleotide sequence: TGTGCCAGCAGCAACGACAGGTGGGGCTACGAGCAGTACTTC. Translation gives CASSNDRWGYEQYF.

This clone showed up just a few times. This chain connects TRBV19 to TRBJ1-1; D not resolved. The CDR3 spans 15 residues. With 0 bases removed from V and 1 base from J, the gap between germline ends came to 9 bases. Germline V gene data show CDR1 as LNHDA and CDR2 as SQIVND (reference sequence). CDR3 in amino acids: CASSIDNRENTEAFF. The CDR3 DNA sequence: TGTGCCAGTAGTATAGATAACCGAGAGAACACTGAAGCTTTCTTT.

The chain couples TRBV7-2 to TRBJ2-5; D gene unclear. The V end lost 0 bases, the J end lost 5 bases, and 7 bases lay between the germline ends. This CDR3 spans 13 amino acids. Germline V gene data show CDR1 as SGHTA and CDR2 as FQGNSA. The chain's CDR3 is CASSLAGVETQYF. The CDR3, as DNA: TGTGCCAGCAGCTTAGCGGGCGTGGAGACCCAGTACTTC.

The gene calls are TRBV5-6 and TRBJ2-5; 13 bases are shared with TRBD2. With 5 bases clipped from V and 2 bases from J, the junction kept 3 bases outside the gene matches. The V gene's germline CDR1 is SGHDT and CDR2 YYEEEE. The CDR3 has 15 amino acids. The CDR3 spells CASRRGLAGQETQYF. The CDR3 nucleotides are TGTGCCAGCAGGAGGGGACTAGCGGGGCAAGAGACCCAGTACTTC.

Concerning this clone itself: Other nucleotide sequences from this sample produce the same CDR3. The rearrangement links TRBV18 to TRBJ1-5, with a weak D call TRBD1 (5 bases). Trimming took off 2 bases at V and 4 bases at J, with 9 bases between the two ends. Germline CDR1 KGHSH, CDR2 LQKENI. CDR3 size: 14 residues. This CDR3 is CASSPGQGNQPQHF. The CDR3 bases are TGTGCCAGCTCACCAGGGCAGGGAAATCAGCCCCAGCATTTT.

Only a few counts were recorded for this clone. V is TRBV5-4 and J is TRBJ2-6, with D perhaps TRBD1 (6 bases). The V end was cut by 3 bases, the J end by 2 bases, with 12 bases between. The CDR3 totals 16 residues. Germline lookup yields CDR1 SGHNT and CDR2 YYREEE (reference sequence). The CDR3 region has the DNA TGTGCCAGCAGCTGGGGAACAGGGCCTGGGGCCAACGTCCTGACTTTC. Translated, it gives CASSWGTGPGANVLTF.

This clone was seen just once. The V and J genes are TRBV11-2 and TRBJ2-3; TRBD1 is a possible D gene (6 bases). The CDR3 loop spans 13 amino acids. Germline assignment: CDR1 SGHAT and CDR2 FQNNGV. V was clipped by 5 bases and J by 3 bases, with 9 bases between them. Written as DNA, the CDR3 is TGTGCCAGCAGCCAAGGGACAACAGATACGCAGTATTTT. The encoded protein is CASSQGTTDTQYF.

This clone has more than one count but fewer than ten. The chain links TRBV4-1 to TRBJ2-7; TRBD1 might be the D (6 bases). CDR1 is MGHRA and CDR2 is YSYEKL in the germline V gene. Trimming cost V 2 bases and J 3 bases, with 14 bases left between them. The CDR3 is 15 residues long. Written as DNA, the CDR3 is TGCGCCAGCAGCCAAACAGGGTTTAAGGACTACGAGCAGTACTTC. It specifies CASSQTGFKDYEQYF.

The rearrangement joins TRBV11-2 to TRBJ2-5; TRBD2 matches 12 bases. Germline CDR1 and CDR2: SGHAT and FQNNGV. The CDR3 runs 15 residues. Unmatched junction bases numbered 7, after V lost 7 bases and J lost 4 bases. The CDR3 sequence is CASNRLAGVGETQYF. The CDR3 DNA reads TGTGCCAGCAACCGACTAGCGGGGGTTGGAGAGACCCAGTACTTC.

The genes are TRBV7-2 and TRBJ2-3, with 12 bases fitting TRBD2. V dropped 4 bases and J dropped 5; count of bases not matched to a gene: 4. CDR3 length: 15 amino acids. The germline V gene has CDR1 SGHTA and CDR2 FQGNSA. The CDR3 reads CASSSLAGGLDTQYF. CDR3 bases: TGTGCCAGCAGCTCTCTAGCGGGGGGGCTAGATACGCAGTATTTT.

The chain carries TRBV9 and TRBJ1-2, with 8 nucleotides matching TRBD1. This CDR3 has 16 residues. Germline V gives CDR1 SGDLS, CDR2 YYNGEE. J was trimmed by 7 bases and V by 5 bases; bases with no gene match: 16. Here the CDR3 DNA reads TGTGCCAGCAGGAAAGTTGTCGGGCAGGGGGCCTCTGGCTACACCTTC. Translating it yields CASRKVVGQGASGYTF.

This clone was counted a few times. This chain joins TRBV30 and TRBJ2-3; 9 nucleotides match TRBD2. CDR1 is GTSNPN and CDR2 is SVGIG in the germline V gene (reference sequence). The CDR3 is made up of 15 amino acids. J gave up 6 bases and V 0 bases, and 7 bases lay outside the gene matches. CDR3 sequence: CAWSVGSGSMDTQYF. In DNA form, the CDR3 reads TGTGCCTGGAGTGTAGGTAGCGGGAGTATGGATACGCAGTATTTT. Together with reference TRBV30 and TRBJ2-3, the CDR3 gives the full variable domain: SQTIHQWPATLVQPVGSPLSLECTVEGTSNPNLYWYRQAAGRGLQLLFYSVGIGQISSEVPQNLSASRPQDRQFILSSKKLLLSDSGFYLCAWSVGSGSMDTQYFGPGTRLTVL.

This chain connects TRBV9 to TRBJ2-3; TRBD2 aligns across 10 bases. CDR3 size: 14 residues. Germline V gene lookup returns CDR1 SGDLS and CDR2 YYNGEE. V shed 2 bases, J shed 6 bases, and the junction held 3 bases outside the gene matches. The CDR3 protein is CASSVFSGGDTQYF. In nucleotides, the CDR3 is TGTGCCAGCAGCGTCTTTAGCGGGGGGGATACGCAGTATTTT.

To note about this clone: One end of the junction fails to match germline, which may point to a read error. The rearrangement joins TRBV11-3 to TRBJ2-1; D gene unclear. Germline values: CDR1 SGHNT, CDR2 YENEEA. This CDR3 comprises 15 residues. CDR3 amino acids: CASSLGAASNNEQFF. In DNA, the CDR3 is TGTGCCAGCAGCTTAGGTGCGGCCTCCAACAATGAGCAGTTCTTC.

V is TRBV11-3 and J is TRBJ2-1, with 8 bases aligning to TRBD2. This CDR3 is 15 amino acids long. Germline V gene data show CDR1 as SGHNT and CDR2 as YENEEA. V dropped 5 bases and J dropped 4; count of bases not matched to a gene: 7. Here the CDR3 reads CASSPSGGQYNEQFF. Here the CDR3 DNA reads TGTGCCAGCAGCCCCTCGGGGGGGCAATACAATGAGCAGTTCTTC.

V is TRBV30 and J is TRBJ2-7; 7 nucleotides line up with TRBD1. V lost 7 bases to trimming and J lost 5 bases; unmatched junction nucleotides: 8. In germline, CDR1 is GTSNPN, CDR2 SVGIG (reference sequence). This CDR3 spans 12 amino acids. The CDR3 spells CAFTKGAHEQYF. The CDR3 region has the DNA TGTGCCTTCACCAAGGGGGCCCACGAGCAGTACTTC.

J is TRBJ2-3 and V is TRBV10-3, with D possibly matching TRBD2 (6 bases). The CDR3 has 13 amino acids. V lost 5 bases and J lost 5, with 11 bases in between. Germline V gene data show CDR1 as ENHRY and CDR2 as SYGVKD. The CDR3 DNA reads TGTGCCATCAGTCCGGGACTTGAAGATACGCAGTATTTT. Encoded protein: CAISPGLEDTQYF.